These T cell receptor beta chains were read from a single sample in a study of blood T cell repertoires in COVID-19. Sequencing used immunoSEQ multiplex PCR; TCRdb keeps in-frame clones, though not all of them. Altogether under 350,000 clones are present, around 92% being singletons, with the ten largest covering less than 2%. Sample: PBMCs or T cells enriched from blood (not recorded which). The receptor source for this set is a woman between 55 and 75 years old who had recovered from COVID-19. The CDR3 runs from the conserved cysteine through the conserved F or W. D genes are given only for firm matches. Only part of the rows carry a size: once, few, many, or a class if the clone is expanded.

CDR3 length	J gene	D gene	clone size	V gene	CDR3 protein	CDR3 DNA
14	TRBJ1-3	-	few	TRBV5-1	CASSSGVSGNTIYF	TGCGCCAGCAGTTCAGGCGTCTCTGGAAACACCATATATTTT
15	TRBJ1-4	TRBD1	-	TRBV3-1/TRBV3-2	CASSPRQGGREKLFF	TGTGCCAGCAGCCCTCGACAGGGTGGTCGTGAAAAACTGTTTTTT
11	TRBJ2-5	-	-	TRBV29-1	CSLQMQETQYF	TGCAGCTTACAAATGCAAGAGACCCAGTACTTC
15	TRBJ2-1	TRBD2	-	TRBV4-2	CASSQGTSVYNEQFF	TGTGCCAGCAGCCAAGGGACTAGCGTTTACAATGAGCAGTTCTTC
13	TRBJ1-2	TRBD1	-	TRBV2	CASRGTENYGYTF	TGTGCCAGCAGAGGGACAGAAAACTATGGCTACACCTTC
14	TRBJ2-1	-	-	TRBV11-1	CASSYHRDYNEQFF	TGTGCCAGCAGCTACCACCGGGACTACAATGAGCAGTTCTTC
13	TRBJ2-7	-	-	TRBV10-1	CASAGGSSYEQYF	TGCGCCAGCGCGGGCGGAAGCTCCTACGAGCAGTACTTC
13	TRBJ2-1	TRBD2	-	TRBV12-3/TRBV12-4	CASSLTSGGEQFF	TGTGCCAGCAGTTTAACTAGCGGGGGCGAGCAGTTCTTC
14	TRBJ1-2	-	-	TRBV10-3	CAISEVQTSYGYTF	TGTGCCATCAGTGAGGTTCAAACTTCCTATGGCTACACCTTC
15	TRBJ2-7	TRBD1	-	TRBV5-1	CASSTLTGGGYEQYF	TGCGCCAGCAGCACCCTGACAGGGGGAGGGTACGAGCAGTACTTC
15	TRBJ1-5	TRBD1	-	TRBV10-3	CAISELGQGDQPQHF	TGTGCCATCAGTGAACTCGGACAGGGAGATCAGCCCCAGCATTTT
14	TRBJ2-1	-	-	TRBV3-1/TRBV3-2	CASSQVERLNEQFF	TGTGCCAGCAGCCAAGTGGAGCGGCTCAATGAGCAGTTCTTC
14	TRBJ2-4	-	-	TRBV18	CASSHRDSKNIQYF	TGTGCCAGCTCACACCGGGACTCCAAAAACATTCAGTACTTC
15	TRBJ1-3	TRBD1	-	TRBV15	CATSSTKTGQNTIYF	TGTGCCACCAGCAGTACCAAGACAGGGCAAAACACCATATATTTT
14	TRBJ1-2	TRBD1	-	TRBV10-3	CAISRQGDNYGYTF	TGTGCCATCAGTAGACAGGGAGATAACTATGGCTACACCTTC
14	TRBJ1-2	-	-	TRBV5-5	CASSREDRNYGYTF	TGTGCCAGCAGCCGGGAGGATAGGAACTATGGCTACACCTTC
15	TRBJ2-7	TRBD2	-	TRBV5-1	CASSLVTSGPSEQYF	TGCGCCAGCAGCTTGGTAACTAGCGGGCCCTCCGAGCAGTACTTC
12	TRBJ1-5	-	-	TRBV19	CASSRTDQPQHF	TGTGCCAGTAGTCGCACGGATCAGCCCCAGCATTTT
16	TRBJ2-1	TRBD2	-	TRBV18	CASSIAGGPSGNEQFF	TGTGCCAGCTCGATAGCGGGAGGGCCCTCAGGAAATGAGCAGTTCTTC
12	TRBJ1-2	-	-	TRBV4-2	CASSVPERGYTF	TGTGCCAGCAGCGTCCCGGAGCGTGGCTACACCTTC
15	TRBJ1-5	-	-	TRBV6-5	CASSLRQARTGPQHF	TGTGCCAGCAGTCTTAGGCAGGCACGCACAGGTCCCCAGCATTTT
17	TRBJ1-1	-	-	TRBV5-1	CASSREVRYRDNTEAFF	TGCGCCAGCAGCCGAGAGGTTAGGTACAGGGATAACACTGAAGCTTTCTTT
14	TRBJ1-1	-	-	TRBV5-1	CASSLESGETEAFF	TGCGCCAGCAGCTTGGAGTCAGGTGAAACTGAAGCTTTCTTT